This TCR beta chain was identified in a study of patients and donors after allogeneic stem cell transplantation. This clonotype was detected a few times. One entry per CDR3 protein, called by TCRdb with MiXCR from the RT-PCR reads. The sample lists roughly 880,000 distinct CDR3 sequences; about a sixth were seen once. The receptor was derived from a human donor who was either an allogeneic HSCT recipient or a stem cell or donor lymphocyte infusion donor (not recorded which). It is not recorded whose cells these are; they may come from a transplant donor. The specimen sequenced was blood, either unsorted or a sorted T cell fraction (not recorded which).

CDR3 sequence reads: CAIGDRGYEAFF. The CDR3 region has the DNA TGTGCCATTGGAGACAGGGGCTATGAAGCTTTCTTT. V is TRBV12-3 or TRBV12-4 and J is TRBJ1-1; 8 bases fit TRBD1. V was clipped by 10 bases and J by 7 bases; unmatched bases: 8. CDR3 length equals 12 residues.